These 10 T cell receptor beta chains were sequenced from one sample in a study of metastatic and nonmetastatic thyroid tumors. Each patient came to thyroid surgery without any prior treatment (of any kind). TCRdb reassembled clones from the PCR reads with MiXCR. The sample has about 93,000 clones; approximately 11% are singletons. Material: blood. The receptors originated from a female donor with papillary thyroid cancer or a benign thyroid nodule (not recorded which). Some clones in this sample may be carry-over from other donors' samples.

This clone was seen ten or more times. The chain combines TRBV4-3 with TRBJ2-5, with 12 bases lining up with TRBD2. Trimming cost V 1 base and J 5 bases; bases outside gene matches: 8. The CDR3 consists of 17 residues. Germline CDR1 and CDR2: LGHNA and YSLEER. CDR3 sequence reads: CASSQGSSGRVGETQYF. DNA for the CDR3: TGCGCCAGCAGCCAAGGATCTAGCGGGAGGGTCGGGGAGACCCAGTACTTC.

At least ten counts were recorded for this clone. The chain joins TRBV27 to TRBJ2-6, with 9 bases aligning to TRBD1. This CDR3 contains 17 residues. The V segment lost 5 bases and the J segment 3 bases; nucleotides outside the gene matches: 8. The V gene's germline CDR1 is MNHEY and CDR2 SMNVEV (reference sequence). The CDR3 is CASSKGQGKGGANVLTF. In DNA, the CDR3 is TGTGCCAGCAGTAAAGGACAGGGGAAAGGTGGGGCCAACGTCCTGACTTTC.

This clone was recorded many times. The chain links TRBV5-1 to TRBJ2-2, with 7 nucleotides matching TRBD2. Trimming took 0 bases from V and 1 from J; bases not matched to a gene: 3. Per the germline V gene, CDR1 is SGHRS and CDR2 is YFSETQ. This CDR3 contains 16 residues. The CDR3 is CASSLEIAGNTGELFF. The CDR3 coding sequence is TGCGCCAGCAGCTTGGAGATAGCGGGGAACACCGGGGAGCTGTTTTTT. Full variable domain (outside the CDR3, taken from reference TRBV5-1 and TRBJ2-2): KAGVTQTPRYLIKTRGQQVTLSCSPISGHRSVSWYQQTPGQGLQFLFEYFSETQRNKGNFPGRFSGRQFSNSRSEMNVSTLELGDSALYLCASSLEIAGNTGELFFGEGSRLTVL.

As for this clone: A read error may account for a junction end that differs from germline. The chain carries TRBV5-1 and TRBJ1-6; 9 bases map to TRBD1. The CDR3 runs to 16 residues. Germline assignment: CDR1 SGHRS and CDR2 YFSETQ. The CDR3 nucleotides are TGCGCCAGCAGCCGCGGGGACAGGGCCGATAATTCACCCCTCAACTTT. Its translation is CASSRGDRADNSPLNF.

Many counts were recorded for this clone. V usage is TRBV20-1 and J usage is TRBJ2-3; 7 bases line up with TRBD2. With V trimmed by 3 bases and J by 9 bases, 9 bases remained unmatched. This CDR3 contains 13 residues. Germline CDR1 is DFQATT and CDR2 is SNEGSKA (reference sequence). CDR3 DNA sequence: TGCAGTGCTAGTAGCCAGCTCGGGAGGACGCAGTATTTT. Translation gives CSASSQLGRTQYF.

This clone was counted many times. The chain carries TRBV3-1 and TRBJ2-5; 10 nucleotides match TRBD2. V trimming: 4 bases; J trimming: 2 bases; junction bases outside the gene matches: 4. This CDR3 has 15 residues. Looked up from germline, CDR1 is LGHDT and CDR2 is YNNKEL (reference sequence). Here the CDR3 reads CASSPGTSVQETQYF. CDR3 nucleotide sequence: TGTGCCAGCAGCCCCGGGACTAGCGTACAAGAGACCCAGTACTTC.

This clone was found many times. The rearrangement uses TRBV6-1 and TRBJ1-2, with D uncertain. Germline assignment: CDR1 MNHNS and CDR2 SASEGT. The V end lost 6 bases, the J end lost 4 bases, and 12 bases lay between the germline ends. There are 13 residues in the CDR3. The CDR3 DNA reads as TGTGCCAGCAGCCCTTTAGGAGTCTATGGCTACACCTTC. It codes for CASSPLGVYGYTF.

This clone was seen at least ten times. V and J are TRBV7-3 and TRBJ2-1, with D uncertain. The CDR3 covers 13 residues. The ends were cut back, 0 bases at V and 13 bases at J, with 13 bases in the middle. CDR1 is SGHTA and CDR2 is FQGTGA in the germline V gene. CDR3 sequence (DNA): TGTGCCAGCAGCTTAACTGACTTAGGTGAACAGTTCTTC. Its translation: CASSLTDLGEQFF.

This clone was found a few times. The chain has TRBV6-5 and TRBJ1-1; the D is unclear. The germline V and J ends were trimmed by 2 bases and 0 bases, with 4 bases remaining between them. CDR1 and CDR2 from the germline V gene are MNHEY and SVGAGI. The CDR3 runs to 13 residues. CDR3 DNA sequence: TGTGCCAGCAGTTACAGGGTGAACACTGAAGCTTTCTTT. Translated: CASSYRVNTEAFF.

About this clone itself: A much larger clone differs from this one at a single base, so this may be a read error. The CDR3 sequence is CASSDRKQRQGKAEAFF. The CDR3 nucleotides are TGTGCCAGCAGCGACAGGAAACAAAGACAGGGTAAGGCTGAAGCTTTCTTT. This chain links TRBV2 with TRBJ1-1; 7 nucleotides agree with TRBD1. The ends lost 6 bases at V and 6 bases at J; junction bases unmatched: 19. The CDR3 has 17 residues. CDR1 is SNHLY and CDR2 is FYNNEI in the germline V gene.